This entry lists 7 T cell receptor beta chains sequenced from one sample in a study of blood T cell repertoires in COVID-19. Measured with immunoSEQ multiplex PCR; TCRdb has only the in-frame clones, and not every one. The repertoire has fewer than 350,000 clones, around nine tenths of them found once; the top ten carry 9.5%. Material: PBMCs or T cells enriched from blood (not recorded which). The source of these receptors is a woman between 40 and 55 years old who had recovered from COVID-19.

This chain uses TRBV12-5 with TRBJ2-1; D gene uncertain. Germline V gene sequence: CDR1 LGHNT, CDR2 FRNRAP. The CDR3 has 15 amino acids. V gave up 7 bases and J gave up 2 bases, with 15 bases separating them. The CDR3 sequence is CASAISQPPYNEQFF. The CDR3 coding sequence is TGTGCTAGTGCCATTAGCCAACCCCCCTACAATGAGCAGTTCTTC.

The rearrangement joins TRBV9 to TRBJ1-6; D is unclear. CDR3 length equals 14 residues. V lost 4 bases and J 0 bases, leaving 5 bases between the germline ends. Germline assignment: CDR1 SGDLS and CDR2 YYNGEE. The CDR3 protein is CASSLSSYNSPLHF. In nucleotides, the CDR3 is TGTGCCAGCAGCCTGAGCTCCTATAATTCACCCCTCCACTTT. The full variable domain, its missing parts supplied by reference TRBV9 and TRBJ1-6, is DSGVTQTPKHLITATGQRVTLRCSPRSGDLSVYWYQQSLDQGLQFLIQYYNGEERAKGNILERFSAQQFPDLHSELNLSSLELGDSALYFCASSLSSYNSPLHFGNGTRLTVT.

The chain joins TRBV7-2 to TRBJ1-5; 9 nucleotides align to TRBD1. V shed 3 bases, J shed 3 bases, and the junction held 3 bases outside the gene matches. The CDR3 loop spans 15 amino acids. Germline V gives CDR1 SGHTA, CDR2 FQGNSA. The CDR3 loop is CASSLTGGANQPQHF. Written as DNA, the CDR3 is TGTGCCAGCAGCTTGACAGGGGGGGCCAATCAGCCCCAGCATTTT.

The V and J genes are TRBV5-1 and TRBJ2-2, with D uncertain. V lost 0 bases to trimming and J lost 5 bases, with 11 bases between them. The germline CDR1 and CDR2 sequences are SGHRS and YFSETQ. The CDR3 runs to 15 residues. CDR3 protein: CASSLDQPTTGELFF. The CDR3, as DNA: TGCGCCAGCAGCTTGGACCAGCCGACAACCGGGGAGCTGTTTTTT.

V usage is TRBV29-1 and J usage is TRBJ2-5, with D perhaps TRBD2 (7 bases). V lost 5 bases and J lost 1, with 17 bases in between. The CDR3 consists of 15 residues. Germline assignment: CDR1 SQVTM and CDR2 ANQGSEA. CDR3 nucleotide sequence: TGCAGCGTTAATGGAAACGGGGGGCCCCAAGAGACCCAGTACTTC. Translated: CSVNGNGGPQETQYF.

The chain recombines TRBV28 with TRBJ2-5; weak D call: TRBD1 (6 bases). V shed 4 bases and J shed 2 bases, with 14 bases lying between them. This CDR3 spans 15 amino acids. Germline V CDR1 and CDR2: MDHEN, SYDVKM. The CDR3 region has the DNA TGTGCCAGCAGTTCGAGCAGGGGCAAACAAGAGACCCAGTACTTC. Protein sequence: CASSSSRGKQETQYF.

V usage is TRBV12-3 or TRBV12-4 and J usage is TRBJ2-5, with D maybe TRBD2 (6 bases). The CDR3 is made up of 13 amino acids. V dropped 8 bases and J dropped 5 bases, with 15 bases sitting between them. The CDR3 DNA sequence: TGTGCCAGCGGTCGGCGGGGCTGGGAGACCCAGTACTTC. As protein: CASGRRGWETQYF.